These 28 T cell receptor beta chains came from one sample sequenced in a study of metastatic and nonmetastatic thyroid tumors (dated by TCRdb to the early 2020s). Before undergoing thyroid surgery, none of the patients had been given any kind of treatment. The library was generated by PCR. This sample was sequenced with an Illumina HiSeq 4000. The public sequencing data were trimmed at Q25 with fastp and processed into clonotypes with MiXCR by TCRdb, which kept only in-frame beta chains. The sample has tens of thousands of clones on record, more than 15% of them singletons. The ten top clones hold 10% of the sample. The sample comprised tumor tissue. These receptors all come from a female donor with papillary thyroid cancer or a benign thyroid nodule (not recorded which). Some clones in this sample may be carry-over from other donors' samples.

This clone was observed many times. V usage is TRBV18 and J usage is TRBJ1-1; no clear D. V was trimmed by 3 bases and J by 3 bases, leaving 14 bases between them. Germline V gives CDR1 KGHSH, CDR2 LQKENI. The CDR3 spans 15 residues. CDR3 bases: TGTGCCAGCTCACCGCTTACAGCACCCGACACTGAAGCTTTCTTT. Amino acids: CASSPLTAPDTEAFF. Drawing the rest from reference TRBV18 and TRBJ1-1, the complete variable domain is NAGVMQNPRHLVRRRGQEARLRCSPMKGHSHVYWYRQLPEEGLKFMVYLQKENIIDESGMPKERFSAEFPKEGPSILRIQQVVRGDSAAYFCASSPLTAPDTEAFFGQGTRLTVV.

In this sample, this clone is medium-sized. The genes are TRBV18 and TRBJ1-3, with 7 positions matching TRBD1. The CDR3 consists of 15 residues. The germline CDR1 and CDR2 sequences are KGHSH and LQKENI. V gave up 6 bases and J gave up 2 bases; unmatched junction bases: 7. The CDR3 nucleotides read TGTGCCAGCTCGAATGCCGGGACAGCTGGAAACACCATATATTTT. It is translated as CASSNAGTAGNTIYF. The full variable domain, with the rest looked up from reference TRBV18 and TRBJ1-3, is NAGVMQNPRHLVRRRGQEARLRCSPMKGHSHVYWYRQLPEEGLKFMVYLQKENIIDESGMPKERFSAEFPKEGPSILRIQQVVRGDSAAYFCASSNAGTAGNTIYFGEGSWLTVV.

This clone was detected ten times or more. The rearrangement joins TRBV6-1 to TRBJ1-5; unclear D gene. Germline lookup yields CDR1 MNHNS and CDR2 SASEGT. The CDR3 is made up of 14 amino acids. V was shortened by 6 bases and J by 3 bases, with 12 bases between the two germline ends. The CDR3 DNA reads TGTGCCAGCAGCGCCGGACTTTTCAATCAGCCCCAGCATTTT. Protein product: CASSAGLFNQPQHF.

The sample holds many counts of this clone. The chain joins TRBV3-1 to TRBJ2-3; D is undetermined. This CDR3 has 12 residues. CDR1 and CDR2 (germline): LGHDT, YNNKEL (reference sequence). V dropped 1 base and J dropped 8 bases, with 7 bases sitting between them. Written as DNA, the CDR3 is TGTGCCAGCAGCCAAGCTCTAGGTACGCAGTATTTT. This codes for CASSQALGTQYF.

This clone was detected ten times or more. The chain carries TRBV27 and TRBJ1-6; unclear D gene. The germline V gene encodes CDR1 MNHEY and CDR2 SMNVEV (reference sequence). This CDR3 spans 15 amino acids. The V gene lost 2 bases and the J gene lost 2 bases, with 7 bases spanning the gap. In DNA, the CDR3 is TGTGCCAGCAGTTTAACCGCCACCTATAATTCACCCCTCCACTTT. It specifies CASSLTATYNSPLHF.

This clone has a count of ten or more. The chain has TRBV7-2 and TRBJ1-6; D unresolved. CDR3 length equals 14 residues. Germline CDR1 is SGHTA and CDR2 is FQGNSA. V gave up 1 base and J gave up 4 bases, with 5 bases separating them. The CDR3 DNA is TGTGCCAGCAGCTTAGAGACGTATAATTCACCCCTCCACTTT. Amino acids: CASSLETYNSPLHF.

Many counts were recorded for this clone. The chain employs TRBV6-1 and TRBJ1-5; unclear D gene. The germline V gene encodes CDR1 MNHNS and CDR2 SASEGT. V gave up 5 bases and J gave up 0 bases, with 11 bases separating them. This CDR3 comprises 15 residues. The CDR3 DNA reads as TGTGCCAGCAGTTCGCAGACCTATAGCAATCAGCCCCAGCATTTT. Translation gives CASSSQTYSNQPQHF.

This clone is classed as medium-sized (0.01 to 0.1%). This rearrangement joins TRBV11-2 to TRBJ2-5, with D possibly called TRBD1 or TRBD2 (7 bases each). Germline V gives CDR1 SGHAT, CDR2 FQNNGV. Trimming stripped 4 bases from V and 5 bases from J, with 14 bases between. This CDR3 is built from 14 residues. The CDR3, as DNA: TGTGCCAGCAGCTCCTACAGGGGAGGGGAGACCCAGTACTTC. Protein: CASSSYRGGETQYF.

The sample holds a few counts of this clone. The chain is built from TRBV27 and TRBJ2-7; the D gene is possibly TRBD1 (6 bases). The CDR3 consists of 14 residues. Trimming left V 4 bases short and J 2 bases short, with 12 bases between. The germline gives CDR1 MNHEY, CDR2 SMNVEV (reference sequence). The CDR3 DNA sequence: TGTGCCAGCAGTTATCAGGGGAAAGCCTACGAGCAGTACTTC. This translates into CASSYQGKAYEQYF.

This clone was observed at least ten times. A much larger clonotype is one base distant, so this may be a read error. This specimen includes other DNA sequences encoding the same CDR3. The chain is built from TRBV2 and TRBJ2-5; a possible D gene is TRBD2 (6 bases). V was cut by 9 bases and J by 0 bases, with 14 bases left in between. The V gene's germline CDR1 is SNHLY and CDR2 FYNNEI. This CDR3 region has 14 residues. This chain's CDR3 is CASSDGTYQETQYF. The DNA of the CDR3 is TGTGCCAGTAGCGATGGGACTTACCAAGAGACCCAGTACTTC.

V and J are TRBV20-1 and TRBJ2-2, with 8 bases identical to TRBD2. The CDR3 is 16 amino acids. Germline V gives CDR1 DFQATT, CDR2 SNEGSKA (reference sequence). The V gene end was trimmed by 6 bases and the J gene end by 1 base; junction bases not matched to a gene: 10. The CDR3 loop is CSAPRVAGGNTGELFF. DNA of the CDR3: TGCAGTGCCCCCCGTGTCGCGGGGGGGAACACCGGGGAGCTGTTTTTT.

At least ten counts were recorded for this clone. The chain couples TRBV11-2 to TRBJ1-2; D is unresolved. In germline, CDR1 is SGHAT, CDR2 FQNNGV. Trimming stripped 1 base from V and 8 bases from J, with 8 bases between. The CDR3 extends over 12 amino acids. DNA of the CDR3: TGTGCCAGCAGCTTAGTATGGGAGGGCTACACCTTC. As protein: CASSLVWEGYTF.

This clone was seen only a few times. An end of the junction does not agree with germline; a read error may underlie this. The genes are TRBV6-1 and TRBJ2-7; D is perhaps TRBD1 (5 bases). The CDR3 sequence is 16 residues long. CDR1 and CDR2 (germline): MNHNS, SASEGT. The CDR3 is CASSVCDSLGSYEHYF. The CDR3 DNA follows: TGTGCCAGCAGTGTATGTGACAGCCTGGGCTCCTACGAGCATTACTTC.

This clone was seen ten or more times. This sequence joins TRBV5-6 and TRBJ1-5; D might be TRBD1 (5 bases). The CDR3 is 15 amino acids. The germline V and J ends were trimmed by 0 bases and 4 bases, with 11 bases remaining between them. Germline loops: CDR1 SGHDT, CDR2 YYEEEE. The CDR3 DNA sequence: TGTGCCAGCAGCTTGGCCGGGACGGGTAATCAGCCCCAGCATTTT. This codes for CASSLAGTGNQPQHF.

Many counts were recorded for this clone. The rearrangement uses TRBV15 and TRBJ1-1, with 7 positions matching TRBD1. CDR3 length equals 15 residues. The ends lost 3 bases at V and 1 base at J; junction bases unmatched: 5. Germline values: CDR1 LNHNV, CDR2 YYDKDF (reference sequence). The CDR3 spells CATSSFRQGNTEAFF. CDR3 DNA sequence: TGTGCCACCAGCAGCTTTCGACAGGGGAACACTGAAGCTTTCTTT.

This clone was detected ten times or more. J is TRBJ1-2 and V is TRBV6-1, with 7 bases identical to TRBD1. This CDR3 is 15 amino acids long. With V trimmed by 5 bases and J by 8 bases, 14 bases remained unmatched. Germline V gene sequence: CDR1 MNHNS, CDR2 SASEGT. In nucleotides, the CDR3 is TGTGCCAGCAGTTCCCGCAGGTTGACAGGGATGGGCTACACCTTC. Translated, it gives CASSSRRLTGMGYTF.

This clone has at least ten counts. The genes are TRBV5-6 and TRBJ2-1; possibly TRBD1 or TRBD2 for D (8 bases each). V lost 4 bases, J lost 6 bases, and 26 bases lay in between. The germline gives CDR1 SGHDT, CDR2 YYEEEE. The CDR3 covers 18 residues. In DNA form, the CDR3 reads TGTGCCAGCAGCCGCTCAAGGGTAGGTAGCGGGACAGGCAATGAGCAGTTCTTC. Its translation: CASSRSRVGSGTGNEQFF.

This clone was seen at least ten times. The chain employs TRBV5-6 and TRBJ1-2; D remains ambiguous. Germline CDR1 SGHDT, CDR2 YYEEEE. The CDR3 has 12 residues. V shed 0 bases and J shed 7 bases, with 7 bases lying between them. CDR3 in amino acids: CASSLGGTGYTF. The CDR3, as DNA: TGTGCCAGCAGCTTGGGCGGTACTGGCTACACCTTC.

In this sample, this clone turned up many times. V is TRBV11-2 and J is TRBJ2-2; D is unresolved. V dropped 3 bases and J dropped 5 bases, with 13 bases sitting between them. This CDR3 contains 15 residues. Germline V gene lookup returns CDR1 SGHAT and CDR2 FQNNGV. CDR3 protein: CASSFRVARTGELFF. CDR3 DNA: TGTGCCAGCAGCTTTCGGGTAGCAAGAACCGGGGAGCTGTTTTTT.

Many counts were recorded for this clone. This chain joins TRBV19 and TRBJ1-2; 7 positions agree with TRBD1. The CDR3 runs 15 residues. The germline V gene encodes CDR1 LNHDA and CDR2 SQIVND (reference sequence). V lost 7 bases and J lost 7; bases outside the gene matches: 15. The CDR3 nucleotides are TGTGCCAGTACGCCCAGGGGGGCTATGAGGGCTGGCTACACCTTC. This sequence encodes CASTPRGAMRAGYTF.

This clone was seen repeatedly, ten times or more. The chain uses TRBV30 and TRBJ1-1, with no clear D. The CDR3 spans 13 residues. V dropped 0 bases and J dropped 4 bases, with 9 bases sitting between them. Germline CDR1 reads GTSNPN; CDR2 reads SVGIG (reference sequence). The CDR3 bases are TGTGCCTGGAGTGTTGGAGTTGGCACTGAAGCTTTCTTT. It codes for CAWSVGVGTEAFF.

CDR3: CASSLGSSGSSYEQYF. In DNA, the CDR3 is TGCGCCAGCAGCTTGGGCTCTAGCGGGAGCTCCTACGAGCAGTACTTC. This sequence joins TRBV5-1 and TRBJ2-7; 10 bases match TRBD2. The CDR3 spans 16 residues. J gave up 0 bases and V 0 bases, and 3 bases lay outside the gene matches. The germline CDR1 and CDR2 sequences are SGHRS and YFSETQ.

This clone has only a few counts. Germline and junction disagree at one end, which may indicate a read error. The rearrangement joins TRBV6-4 to TRBJ2-2, with 10 positions matching TRBD2. The CDR3 is 15 amino acids. CDR1 is MRHNA and CDR2 is SNTAGT in the germline V gene. The CDR3 DNA reads TGTGCCAGCAGTGCGGGACTAGCGTGGACCGGTGAGCTGTTTTTT. This gives the protein CASSAGLAWTGELFF.

By frequency in the sample, this clone is medium-sized (0.01 to 0.1%). DNA for the CDR3: TGCGCCAGCAGCTTGGTACAGGGTAACACTGAAGCTTTCTTT. Translating it yields CASSLVQGNTEAFF. The V call is TRBV5-1, the J call TRBJ1-1; TRBD1 might be the D (6 bases). Trimming cost V 0 bases and J 2 bases, with 8 bases left between them. The germline CDR1 and CDR2 sequences are SGHRS and YFSETQ. There are 14 residues in the CDR3.

The J gene is TRBJ2-2, the V gene TRBV6-1, with a possible D match to TRBD2 (5 bases). Germline loops: CDR1 MNHNS, CDR2 SASEGT. Trimming took 10 bases from V and 5 from J, leaving 14 bases between them. This CDR3 has 13 residues. CDR3: CAITILGTGELFF. The DNA for the CDR3 is TGTGCCATCACCATACTAGGTACCGGGGAGCTGTTTTTT.

This clone is classed as medium-sized (0.01 to 0.1%). This chain connects TRBV6-1 to TRBJ2-7; no clear D gene. Trimming took off 6 bases at V and 0 bases at J, with 6 bases between the two ends. CDR3 length: 12 residues. The germline V gene has CDR1 MNHNS and CDR2 SASEGT. CDR3 residues: CASRRSSYEQYF. The CDR3 nucleotides read TGTGCCAGCAGGAGGAGCTCCTACGAGCAGTACTTC.

This clone was seen many times. A much larger clone differs by one base, so this may be a read error. This rearrangement joins TRBV19 to TRBJ1-5; weak D call: TRBD1 (5 bases). This CDR3 has 11 amino acids. Germline CDR1 LNHDA, CDR2 SQIVND (reference sequence). The V end was cut by 5 bases, the J end by 9 bases, with 8 bases between. Here the CDR3 reads CASSAGSPQHF. CDR3 coding DNA: TGTGCCAGTAGTGCAGGGTCGCCCCAGCATTTT.

This clone was detected ten times or more. The V call is TRBV5-4, the J call TRBJ2-1; 7 bases line up with TRBD1. The germline CDR1 and CDR2 sequences are SGHNT and YYREEE (reference sequence). The CDR3 is made up of 14 amino acids. V was clipped by 0 bases and J by 5 bases; unmatched bases: 2. The CDR3 bases are TGTGCCAGCAGCTTGGTAGGGGGCAACAATGAGCAGTTCTTC. Translated, it gives CASSLVGGNNEQFF.